This T cell receptor beta chain was sequenced during a study of control samples from healthy donors and cancer patients. TCRdb keeps only in-frame clones here, not all; method: immunoSEQ multiplex PCR. Counted here are 120,000 to 150,000 clones, about nine tenths occurring once; the ten biggest clones make up over 4%. CDR1 is GTSNPN, CDR2 SVGIG, per germline (reference sequence). The CDR3 spans 14 residues. The J segment lost 8 bases and the V segment lost 3 bases, leaving 11 bases of the junction unmatched. The sequencing input was blood. The receptor was derived from a man aged 25 to 45 in good health. The chain joins TRBV30 to TRBJ1-1; 8 bases agree with TRBD1. This CDR3 is CAWSAGGLVREAFF. CDR3 DNA: TGTGCCTGGAGCGCAGGGGGCTTGGTGCGAGAAGCTTTCTTT.